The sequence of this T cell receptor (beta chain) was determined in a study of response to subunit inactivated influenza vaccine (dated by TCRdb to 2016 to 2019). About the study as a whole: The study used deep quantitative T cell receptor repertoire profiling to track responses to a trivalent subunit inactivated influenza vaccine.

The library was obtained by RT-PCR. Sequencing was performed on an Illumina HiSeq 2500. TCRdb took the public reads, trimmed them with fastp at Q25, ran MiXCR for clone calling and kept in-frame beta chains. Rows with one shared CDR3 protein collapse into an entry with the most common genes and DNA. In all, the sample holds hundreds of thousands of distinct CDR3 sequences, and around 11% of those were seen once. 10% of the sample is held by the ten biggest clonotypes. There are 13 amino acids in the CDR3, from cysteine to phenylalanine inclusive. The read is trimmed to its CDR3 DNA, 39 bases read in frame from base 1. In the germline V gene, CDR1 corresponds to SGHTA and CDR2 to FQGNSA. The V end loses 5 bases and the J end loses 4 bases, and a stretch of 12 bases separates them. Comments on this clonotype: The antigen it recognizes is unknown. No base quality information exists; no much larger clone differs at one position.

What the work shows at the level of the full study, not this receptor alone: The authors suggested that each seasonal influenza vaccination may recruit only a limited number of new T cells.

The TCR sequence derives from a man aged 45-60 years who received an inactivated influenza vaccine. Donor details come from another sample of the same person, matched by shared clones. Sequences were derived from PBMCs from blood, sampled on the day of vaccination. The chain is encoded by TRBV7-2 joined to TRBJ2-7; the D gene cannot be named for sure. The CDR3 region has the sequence CASSLPPSYEQYF. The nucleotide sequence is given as TGTGCCAGCAGCCTCCCGCCGTCTTACGAGCAGTACTTC.